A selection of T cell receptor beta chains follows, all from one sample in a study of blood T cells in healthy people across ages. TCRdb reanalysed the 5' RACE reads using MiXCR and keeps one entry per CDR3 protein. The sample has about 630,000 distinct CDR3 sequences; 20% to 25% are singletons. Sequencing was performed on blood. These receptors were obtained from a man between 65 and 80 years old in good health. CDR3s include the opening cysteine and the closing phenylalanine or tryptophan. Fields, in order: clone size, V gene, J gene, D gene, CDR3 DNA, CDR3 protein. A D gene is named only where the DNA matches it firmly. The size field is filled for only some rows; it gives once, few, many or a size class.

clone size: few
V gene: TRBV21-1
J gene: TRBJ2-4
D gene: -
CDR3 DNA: TGTGCCAGCAGCGCTCAGCTTTCCGGGACTAGCGGGTTTGACGGCATTCAGTACTTC
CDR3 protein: CASSAQLSGTSGFDGIQYF

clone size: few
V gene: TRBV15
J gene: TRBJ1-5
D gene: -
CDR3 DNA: TGTGCCACCGGGGTGGGGGATAGCAATCAGCCCCAGCATTTT
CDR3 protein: CATGVGDSNQPQHF

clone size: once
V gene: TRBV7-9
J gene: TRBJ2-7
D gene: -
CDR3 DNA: TGTGCCGGCAGCCCCTATTTAGCAGAGCAGTACTTC
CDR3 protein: CAGSPYLAEQYF

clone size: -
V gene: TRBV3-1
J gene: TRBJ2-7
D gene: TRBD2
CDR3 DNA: TGTGCCAGCAGCCAAGTACTAGCGACTAGCGGGAGTGAGCAGTACTTC
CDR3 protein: CASSQVLATSGSEQYF

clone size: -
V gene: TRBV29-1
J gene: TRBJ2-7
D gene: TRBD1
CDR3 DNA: TGCAGCGTCACCCCGGGACAGGGGGGATACGAGCAGTACTTC
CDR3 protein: CSVTPGQGGYEQYF

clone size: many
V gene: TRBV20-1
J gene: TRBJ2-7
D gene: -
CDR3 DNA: TGCAGTGCCAGGCAGGGTACCAACGAGCAGTACTTC
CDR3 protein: CSARQGTNEQYF

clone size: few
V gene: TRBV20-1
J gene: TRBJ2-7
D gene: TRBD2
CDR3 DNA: TGCAGTGCCTCCCCCGGGACTAGATACGAGCAGTACTTC
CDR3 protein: CSASPGTRYEQYF

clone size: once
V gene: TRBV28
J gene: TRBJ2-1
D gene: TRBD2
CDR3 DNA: TGTGCCACCCAACTAGCGGGAGATAGGAATGAGCAGTTCTTC
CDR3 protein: CATQLAGDRNEQFF

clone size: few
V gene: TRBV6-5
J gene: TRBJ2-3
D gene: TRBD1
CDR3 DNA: TGTGCCAGCAGATCCCAGGGGGCGGTTACAGATACGCAGTATTTT
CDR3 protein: CASRSQGAVTDTQYF

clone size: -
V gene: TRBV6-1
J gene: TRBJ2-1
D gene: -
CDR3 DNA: TGTGCCAGCAGCGCGGGCCCGATAGGTGAGCAGTTCTTC
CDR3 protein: CASSAGPIGEQFF

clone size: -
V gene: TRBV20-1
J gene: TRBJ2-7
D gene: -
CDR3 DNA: TGCAGTGCTAGAATGGGGGTCGGCTACGAGCAGTACTTC
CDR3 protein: CSARMGVGYEQYF

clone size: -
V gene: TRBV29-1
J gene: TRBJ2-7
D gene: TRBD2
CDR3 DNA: TGCAGCGTTATGCTAGCGGGAGGTTTATACGAGCAGTACTTC
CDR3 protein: CSVMLAGGLYEQYF

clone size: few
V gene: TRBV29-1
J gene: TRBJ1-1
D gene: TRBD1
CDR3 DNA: TGCAGCGTTGGACAGGGACTGACTGAAGCTTTCTTT
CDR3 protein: CSVGQGLTEAFF

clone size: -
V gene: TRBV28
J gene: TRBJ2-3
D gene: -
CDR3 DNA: TGTGCCAGCAGTTCTCCGGGACTGATGAAGTATTTT
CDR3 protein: CASSSPGLMKYF

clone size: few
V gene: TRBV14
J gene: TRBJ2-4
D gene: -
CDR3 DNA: TGTGCCAGCAGCCCGGCAGGGGCCCCCAACATTCAGTACTTC
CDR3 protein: CASSPAGAPNIQYF

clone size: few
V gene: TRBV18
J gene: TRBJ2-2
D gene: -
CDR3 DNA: TGTGCCAGCTCACCGATCGGGAACACCGGGGAGCTGTTTTTT
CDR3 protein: CASSPIGNTGELFF

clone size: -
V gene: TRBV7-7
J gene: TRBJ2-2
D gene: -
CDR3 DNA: TGTGCTAGCAGCCCGAGCAGATTGAACACCGGGGAGCTGTTTTTT
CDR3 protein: CASSPSRLNTGELFF

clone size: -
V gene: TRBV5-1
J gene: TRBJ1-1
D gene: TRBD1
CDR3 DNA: TGCGCCAGCAGCCCGGGACAGCCGGGGGACACTGAAGCTTTCTTT
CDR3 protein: CASSPGQPGDTEAFF

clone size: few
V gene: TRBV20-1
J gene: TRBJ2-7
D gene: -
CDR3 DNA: TGCAGTGCTAGAGATCGGGCTAGCCTCACCTACGAGCAGTACTTC
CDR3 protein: CSARDRASLTYEQYF

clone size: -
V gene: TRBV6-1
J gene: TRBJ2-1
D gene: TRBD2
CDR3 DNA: TGTGCCAGCAGGGAAAACCTAGCGGGAGGTTACAATGAGCAGTTCTTC
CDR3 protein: CASRENLAGGYNEQFF

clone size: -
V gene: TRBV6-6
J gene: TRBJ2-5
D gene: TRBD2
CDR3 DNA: TGTGCCAGCAGTTACTTTGCGGGAGCCCAAGAGACCCAGTACTTC
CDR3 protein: CASSYFAGAQETQYF

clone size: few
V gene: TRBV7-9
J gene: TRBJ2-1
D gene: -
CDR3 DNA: TGTGCCAGCAGCCCCGGGACTCTCTCGTACAATGAGCAGTTCTTC
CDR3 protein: CASSPGTLSYNEQFF

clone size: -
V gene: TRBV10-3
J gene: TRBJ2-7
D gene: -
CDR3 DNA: TGTGCCATCAGTGATCGTGGGAGCTCCTACGAGCAGTACTTC
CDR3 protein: CAISDRGSSYEQYF

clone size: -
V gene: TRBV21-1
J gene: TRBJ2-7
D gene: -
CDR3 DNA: TGTGCCAGCAGCAAAGGGGTGACTAACGAGCAGTACTTC
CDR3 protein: CASSKGVTNEQYF

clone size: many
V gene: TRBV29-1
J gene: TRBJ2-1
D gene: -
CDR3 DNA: TGCAGCGTTGAGTTCCGAAAGTCGTGGAGTGAGCAGTTCTTC
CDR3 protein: CSVEFRKSWSEQFF

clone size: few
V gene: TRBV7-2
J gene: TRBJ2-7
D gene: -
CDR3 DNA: TGTGCCAGCAGCTTTGCAAGCGGTCCTCAGTACTTC
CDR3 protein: CASSFASGPQYF

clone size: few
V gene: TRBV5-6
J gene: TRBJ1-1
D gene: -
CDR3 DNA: TGTGCCAGCAGCTCAACAGGGTCCCTGGACACTGAAGCTTTCTTT
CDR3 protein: CASSSTGSLDTEAFF

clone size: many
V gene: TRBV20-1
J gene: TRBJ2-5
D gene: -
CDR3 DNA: TGCAGTGCTAGAGCAAACTACCAAGAGACCCAGTACTTC
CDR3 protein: CSARANYQETQYF

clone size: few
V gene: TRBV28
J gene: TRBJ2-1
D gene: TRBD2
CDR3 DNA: TGTGCCAGCATCGCGGGAGTCCACAATGAGCAGTTCTTC
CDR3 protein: CASIAGVHNEQFF

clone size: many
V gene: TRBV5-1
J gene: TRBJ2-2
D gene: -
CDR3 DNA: TGTGCCAGCAGCTCCGGGACTCCCAACACCGGGGAGCTGTTTTTT
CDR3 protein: CASSSGTPNTGELFF

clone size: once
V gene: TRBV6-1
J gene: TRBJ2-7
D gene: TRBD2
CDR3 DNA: TGTGCCAGCAGTGATGGGGGGGGTGGTAATGGAAGGTCCTACGAGCAGTACTTC
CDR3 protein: CASSDGGGGNGRSYEQYF

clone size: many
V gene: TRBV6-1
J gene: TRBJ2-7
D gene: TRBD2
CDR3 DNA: TGTGCCAGCAGTGAGTTTACCGGGACTAGAATAGGCGAGCAGTACTTC
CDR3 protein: CASSEFTGTRIGEQYF

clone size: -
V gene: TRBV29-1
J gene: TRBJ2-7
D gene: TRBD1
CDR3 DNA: TGCAGCGTCTGGGGGGGACAGGGGGCCAACGAGCAGTACTTC
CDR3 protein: CSVWGGQGANEQYF

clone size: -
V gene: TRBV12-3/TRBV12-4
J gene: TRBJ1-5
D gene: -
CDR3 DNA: TGTGCCAGCAGTGCGGGACGGACAAGCAATCAGCCCCAGCATTTT
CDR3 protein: CASSAGRTSNQPQHF

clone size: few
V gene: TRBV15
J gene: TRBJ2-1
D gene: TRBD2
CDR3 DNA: TGTGCCACCAGCAGAGACCCCCTAGCGGGCTACAATGAGCAGTTCTTC
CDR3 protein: CATSRDPLAGYNEQFF

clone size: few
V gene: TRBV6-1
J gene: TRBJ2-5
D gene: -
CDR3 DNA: TGTGCCAGCAGTGAAGCGGGGGGCGCCCCCCAAGAGACCCAGTACTTC
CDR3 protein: CASSEAGGAPQETQYF

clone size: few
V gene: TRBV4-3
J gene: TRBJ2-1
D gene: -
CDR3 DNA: TGCGCCAGCAGCCAAGATCGGAACGGGTATTACAATGAGCAGTTCTTC
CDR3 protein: CASSQDRNGYYNEQFF

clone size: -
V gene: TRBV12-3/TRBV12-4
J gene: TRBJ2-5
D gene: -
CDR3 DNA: TGTGCCAGCAACGCCGATCAGGGCCCCCAGTACTTC
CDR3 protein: CASNADQGPQYF

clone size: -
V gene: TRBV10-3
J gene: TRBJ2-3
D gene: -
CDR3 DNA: TGTGCCATCAGTGACGGATCGACAGATACGCAGTATTTT
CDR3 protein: CAISDGSTDTQYF

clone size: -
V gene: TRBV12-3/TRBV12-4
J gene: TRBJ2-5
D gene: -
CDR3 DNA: TGTGCCAGCAGTTGGACAGACAGGAAAGAGACCCAGTACTTC
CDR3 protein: CASSWTDRKETQYF

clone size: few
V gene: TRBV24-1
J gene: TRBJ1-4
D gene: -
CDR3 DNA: TGTGCCACCAGTGATTTGCGGGAGGGTCGATGGACTAATGAAAAACTGTTTTTT
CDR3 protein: CATSDLREGRWTNEKLFF

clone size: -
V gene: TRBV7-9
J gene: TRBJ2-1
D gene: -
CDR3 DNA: TGTGCCAGCAGCTTAATCCAGTACAATGAGCAGTTCTTC
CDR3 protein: CASSLIQYNEQFF

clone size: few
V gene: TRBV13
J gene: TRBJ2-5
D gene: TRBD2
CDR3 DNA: TGTGCCAGCAGCTCGCGGACTAGCGGGTTGATTCGAGAGGCCCAGTACTTC
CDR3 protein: CASSSRTSGLIREAQYF

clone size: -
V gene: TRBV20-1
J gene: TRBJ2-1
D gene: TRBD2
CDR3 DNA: TGCAGTGCTATCCCCGGGACTAGAAACTCCTACAATGAGCAGTTCTTC
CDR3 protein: CSAIPGTRNSYNEQFF

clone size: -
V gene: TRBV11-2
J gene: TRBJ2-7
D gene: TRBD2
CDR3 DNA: TGTGCCAGCAGCTTCACGGGAGGGCCGGACGAGCAGTACTTC
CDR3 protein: CASSFTGGPDEQYF

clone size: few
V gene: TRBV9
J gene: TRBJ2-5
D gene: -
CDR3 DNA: TGTGCCAGCAGCGTAGCTATCGGGGCTGGGGAGACCCAGTACTTC
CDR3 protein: CASSVAIGAGETQYF

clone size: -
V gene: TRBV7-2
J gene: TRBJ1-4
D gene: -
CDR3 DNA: TGTGCCAGCACCCTGGCAGGAAACCGAAATGAAAAACTGTTTTTT
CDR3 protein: CASTLAGNRNEKLFF

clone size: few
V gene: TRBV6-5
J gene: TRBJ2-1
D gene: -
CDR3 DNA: TGTGCCAGCAGTTCCACCGGGGGCAGGGGATACAATGAGCAGTTCTTC
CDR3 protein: CASSSTGGRGYNEQFF

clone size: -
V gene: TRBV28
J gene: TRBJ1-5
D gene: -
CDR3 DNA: TGTGCCAGCAGCACCTCTGGGAGAGATCAGCCCCAGCATTTT
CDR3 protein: CASSTSGRDQPQHF

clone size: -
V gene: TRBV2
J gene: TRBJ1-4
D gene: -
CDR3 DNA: TGTGCCAGCAGTCGACGCGAGGGGGATGAAAAACTGTTTTTT
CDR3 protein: CASSRREGDEKLFF

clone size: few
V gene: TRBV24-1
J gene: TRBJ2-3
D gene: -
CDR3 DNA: TGTGCCACCAGTGGCCCGACAGCCACAGATACGCAGTATTTT
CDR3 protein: CATSGPTATDTQYF

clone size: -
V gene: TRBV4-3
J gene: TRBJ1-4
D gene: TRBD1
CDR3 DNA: TGCGCCAGCAGCCAATTGACAGGGGGCCTTGAAAAACTGTTTTTT
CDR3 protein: CASSQLTGGLEKLFF

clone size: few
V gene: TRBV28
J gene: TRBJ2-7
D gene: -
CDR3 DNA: TGTGCCAGCAGTCCTGACATATACGAGCAGTACTTC
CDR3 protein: CASSPDIYEQYF

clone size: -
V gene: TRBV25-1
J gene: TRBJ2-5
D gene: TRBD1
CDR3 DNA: TGTGCCAGCAGTGGGGACAGGGGGTACGGGACCCAGTACTTC
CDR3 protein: CASSGDRGYGTQYF

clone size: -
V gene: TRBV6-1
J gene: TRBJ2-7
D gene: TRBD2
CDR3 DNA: TGTGCCAGCAGTGAAGGAGCGGGAGGGTTGTACGAGCAGTACTTC
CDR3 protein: CASSEGAGGLYEQYF

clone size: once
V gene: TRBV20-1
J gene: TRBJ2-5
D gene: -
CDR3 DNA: TGCAGTGCTACCAACCATGACAGGTTGATCCAAGAGACCCAGTACTTC
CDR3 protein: CSATNHDRLIQETQYF

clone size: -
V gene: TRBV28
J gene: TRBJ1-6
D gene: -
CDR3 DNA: TGTGCCAGCAGGGTAGCAGGACGGAGCTCCTATAATTCACCCCTCCACTTT
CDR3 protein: CASRVAGRSSYNSPLHF

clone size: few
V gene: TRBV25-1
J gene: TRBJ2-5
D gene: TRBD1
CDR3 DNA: TGTGCCAGCAGTCCCACCGGACAGGGCCAAGAGACCCAGTACTTC
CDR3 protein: CASSPTGQGQETQYF

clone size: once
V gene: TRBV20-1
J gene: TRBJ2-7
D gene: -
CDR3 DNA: TGCAGTGCTAAGAGAGACAGGAACTCCTACGAGCAGTACTTC
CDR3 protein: CSAKRDRNSYEQYF